What follows describes a single T cell receptor (beta chain). The target antigen is unknown. This sample was taken from a study of T-cell reconstitution after alpha-beta-depleted transplantation in children. Notes on the study in general: A year had passed since transplant, and T-cell counts and diversity by then came mostly from newly produced T cells. The origin of high day-60 TCRbeta diversity in some patients lay in surviving recipient T cells and thymic progenitors. Two months or so post-transplant, alpha-beta T cells reportedly derived from several hundred expanded graft clones.

Preparation of the TCRbeta library was carried out with unique molecular identifiers. TCRdb fed the PCR reads into MiXCR, producing one record per CDR3 protein. This table holds under 850,000 distinct CDR3 sequences, under 15% found once. Germline CDR1 and CDR2: DFQATT and SNEGSKA (reference sequence). Trimming pared 5 bases from V and 2 bases from J, leaving 13 bases between. The CDR3 consists of 13 residues. The TCR originated in a girl aged 2-10 years with congenital amegakaryocytic thrombocytopenia, due to receive a stem cell transplant. The J gene is TRBJ2-7, the V gene TRBV20-1; D perhaps matches TRBD2 (6 bases). The sample here was PBMCs, taken before TCRalphabeta/CD19-depleted stem cell transplant. CDR3: CSARPGGTYEQYF. The CDR3 DNA is TGCAGTGCTCGTCCCGGGGGAACCTACGAGCAGTACTTC.